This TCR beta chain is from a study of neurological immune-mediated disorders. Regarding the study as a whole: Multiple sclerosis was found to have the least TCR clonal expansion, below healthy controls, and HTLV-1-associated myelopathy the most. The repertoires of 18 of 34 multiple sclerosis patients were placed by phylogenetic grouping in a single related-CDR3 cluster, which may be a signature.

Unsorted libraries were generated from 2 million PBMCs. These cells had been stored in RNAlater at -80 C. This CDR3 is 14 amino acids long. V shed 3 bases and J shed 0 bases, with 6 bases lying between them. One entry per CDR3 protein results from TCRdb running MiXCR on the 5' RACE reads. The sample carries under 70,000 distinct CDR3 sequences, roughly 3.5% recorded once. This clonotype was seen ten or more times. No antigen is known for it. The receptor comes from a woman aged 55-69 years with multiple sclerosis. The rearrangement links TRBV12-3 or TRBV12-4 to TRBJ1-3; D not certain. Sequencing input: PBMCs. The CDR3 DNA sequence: TGTGCCAGCAGTTTCGAGAGCTCTGGAAACACCATATATTTT. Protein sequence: CASSFESSGNTIYF.